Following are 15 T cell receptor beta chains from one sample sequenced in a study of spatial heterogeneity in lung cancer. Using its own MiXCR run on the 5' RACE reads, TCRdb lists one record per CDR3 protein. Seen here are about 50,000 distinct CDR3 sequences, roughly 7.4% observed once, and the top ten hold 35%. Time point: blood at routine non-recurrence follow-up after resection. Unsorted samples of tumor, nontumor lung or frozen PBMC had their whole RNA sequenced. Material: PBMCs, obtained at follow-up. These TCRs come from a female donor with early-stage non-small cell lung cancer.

The CDR3, as DNA: TGCGCCAGCAGCGAGTCGACAGGGGCCGGGAATCAGCCCCAGCATTTT. It translates to CASSESTGAGNQPQHF. V gene TRBV5-1 combines with J gene TRBJ1-5; 8 nucleotides match TRBD1. The CDR3 has 16 amino acids. The trim removed 4 bases at V and 4 bases at J, leaving 10 bases unmatched. Per germline, CDR1 SGHRS and CDR2 YFSETQ.

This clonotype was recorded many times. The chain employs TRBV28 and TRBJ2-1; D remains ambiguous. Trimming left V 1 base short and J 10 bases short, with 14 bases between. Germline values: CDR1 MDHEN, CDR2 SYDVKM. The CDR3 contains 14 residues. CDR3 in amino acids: CASSLFGPDSEQFF. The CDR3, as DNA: TGTGCCAGCAGTTTATTCGGTCCAGATTCAGAGCAGTTCTTC.

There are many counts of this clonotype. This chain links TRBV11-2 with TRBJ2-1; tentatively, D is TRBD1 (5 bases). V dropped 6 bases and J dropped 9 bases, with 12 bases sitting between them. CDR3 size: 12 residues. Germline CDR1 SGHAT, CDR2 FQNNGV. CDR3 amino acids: CASRFIRGEQFF. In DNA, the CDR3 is TGTGCCAGCAGATTTATAAGGGGTGAGCAGTTCTTC.

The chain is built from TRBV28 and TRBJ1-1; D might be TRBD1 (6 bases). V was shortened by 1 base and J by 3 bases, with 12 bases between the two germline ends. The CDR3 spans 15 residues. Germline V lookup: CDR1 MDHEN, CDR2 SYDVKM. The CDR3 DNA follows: TGTGCCAGCAGTTTATTTGGGACAAAGGACACTGAAGCTTTCTTT. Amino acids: CASSLFGTKDTEAFF.

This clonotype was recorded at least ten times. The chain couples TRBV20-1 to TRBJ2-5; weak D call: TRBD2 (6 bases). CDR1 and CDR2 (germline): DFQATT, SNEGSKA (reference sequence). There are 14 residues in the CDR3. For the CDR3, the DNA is TGCAGCGGCGGAGCGGGCCAAAAAAGGGAGACCCAGTACTTC. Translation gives CSGGAGQKRETQYF.

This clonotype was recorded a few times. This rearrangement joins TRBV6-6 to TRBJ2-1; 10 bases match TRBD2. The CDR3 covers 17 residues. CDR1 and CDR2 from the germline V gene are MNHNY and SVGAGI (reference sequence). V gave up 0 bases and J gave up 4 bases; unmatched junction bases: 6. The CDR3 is CASSYSGTSAGYNEQFF. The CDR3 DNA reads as TGTGCCAGCAGTTACTCAGGGACTAGCGCCGGATACAATGAGCAGTTCTTC.

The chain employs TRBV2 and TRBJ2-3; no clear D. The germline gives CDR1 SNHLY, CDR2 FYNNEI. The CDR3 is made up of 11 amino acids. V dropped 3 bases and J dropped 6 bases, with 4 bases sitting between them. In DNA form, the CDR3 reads TGTGCCAGCAGTGAGCGGGATACGCAGTATTTT. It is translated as CASSERDTQYF.

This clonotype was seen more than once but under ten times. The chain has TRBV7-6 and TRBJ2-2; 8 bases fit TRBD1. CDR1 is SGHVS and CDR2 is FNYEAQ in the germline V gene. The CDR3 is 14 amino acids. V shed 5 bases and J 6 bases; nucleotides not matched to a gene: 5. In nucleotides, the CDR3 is TGTGCCAGCAGCGCCCGGACAGGGCCCGGGGAGCTGTTTTTT. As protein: CASSARTGPGELFF.

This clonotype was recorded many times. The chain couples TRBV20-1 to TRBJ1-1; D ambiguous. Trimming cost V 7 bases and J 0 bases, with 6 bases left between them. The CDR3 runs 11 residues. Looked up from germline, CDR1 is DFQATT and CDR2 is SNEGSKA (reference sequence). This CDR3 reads CSVPVNTEAFF. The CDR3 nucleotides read TGCAGTGTTCCAGTGAACACTGAAGCTTTCTTT.

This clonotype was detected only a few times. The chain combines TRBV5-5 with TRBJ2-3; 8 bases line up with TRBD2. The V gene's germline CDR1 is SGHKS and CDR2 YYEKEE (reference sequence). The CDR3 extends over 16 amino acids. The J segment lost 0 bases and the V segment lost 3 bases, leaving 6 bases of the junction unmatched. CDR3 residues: CASSYYERGSTDTQYF. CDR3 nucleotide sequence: TGTGCCAGCAGCTACTACGAGCGGGGGAGCACAGATACGCAGTATTTT.

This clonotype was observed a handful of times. As DNA, the CDR3 is TGCGCCAGCAGCCCCAGGGGGGCGGGTACTGAAGCTTTCTTT. Its translation: CASSPRGAGTEAFF. The chain recombines TRBV4-1 with TRBJ1-1; TRBD1 agrees at 7 bases. With 4 bases clipped from V and 5 bases from J, the junction kept 7 bases outside the gene matches. Germline CDR1 is MGHRA and CDR2 is YSYEKL. The CDR3 sequence is 14 residues long.

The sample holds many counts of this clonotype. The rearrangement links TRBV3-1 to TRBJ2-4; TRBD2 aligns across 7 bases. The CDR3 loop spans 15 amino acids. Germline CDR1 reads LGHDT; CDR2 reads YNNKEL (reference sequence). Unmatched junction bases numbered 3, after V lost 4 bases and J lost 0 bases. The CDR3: CASSRGGGAKNIQYF. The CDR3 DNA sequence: TGTGCCAGCAGCCGAGGCGGGGGAGCCAAAAACATTCAGTACTTC. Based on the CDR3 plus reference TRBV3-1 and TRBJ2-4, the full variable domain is DTAVSQTPKYLVTQMGNDKSIKCEQNLGHDTMYWYKQDSKKFLKIMFSYNNKELIINETVPNRFSPKSPDKAHLNLHINSLELGDSAVYFCASSRGGGAKNIQYFGAGTRLSVL.

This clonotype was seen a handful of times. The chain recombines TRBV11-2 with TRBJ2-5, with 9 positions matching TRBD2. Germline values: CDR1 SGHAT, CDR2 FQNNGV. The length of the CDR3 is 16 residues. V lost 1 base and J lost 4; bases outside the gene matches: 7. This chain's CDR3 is CASSLGGSSGIETQYF. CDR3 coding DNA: TGTGCCAGCAGCTTAGGCGGGTCTAGCGGGATAGAGACCCAGTACTTC.

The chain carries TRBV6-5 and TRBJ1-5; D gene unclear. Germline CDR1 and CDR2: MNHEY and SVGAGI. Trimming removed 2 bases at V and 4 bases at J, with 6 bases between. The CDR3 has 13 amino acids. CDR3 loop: CASSYRGNQPQHF. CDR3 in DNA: TGTGCCAGCAGTTACCGGGGAAATCAGCCCCAGCATTTT.

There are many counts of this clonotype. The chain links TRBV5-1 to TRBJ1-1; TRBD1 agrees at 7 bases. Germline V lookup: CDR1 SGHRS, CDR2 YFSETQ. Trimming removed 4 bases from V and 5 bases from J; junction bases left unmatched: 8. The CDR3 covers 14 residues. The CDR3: CASSPGTVGTEAFF. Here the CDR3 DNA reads TGCGCCAGCAGCCCCGGGACAGTGGGGACTGAAGCTTTCTTT.